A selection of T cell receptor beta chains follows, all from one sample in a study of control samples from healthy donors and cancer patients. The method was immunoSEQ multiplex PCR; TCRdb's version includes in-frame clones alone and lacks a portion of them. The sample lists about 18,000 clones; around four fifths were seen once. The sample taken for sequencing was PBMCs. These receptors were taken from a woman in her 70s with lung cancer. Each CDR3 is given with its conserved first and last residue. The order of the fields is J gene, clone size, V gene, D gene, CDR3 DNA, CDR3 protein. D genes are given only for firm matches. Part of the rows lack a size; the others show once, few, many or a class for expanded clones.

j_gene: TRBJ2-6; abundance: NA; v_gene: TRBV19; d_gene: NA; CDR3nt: TGTGCCAGTAGTATAGGTAGGGCCCTATCTGGGGCCAACGTCCTGACTTTC; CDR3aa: CASSIGRALSGANVLTF
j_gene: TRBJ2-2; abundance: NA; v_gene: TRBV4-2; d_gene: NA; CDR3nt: TGTGCCAGCAGCCAAAACACCGGGGAGCTGTTTTTT; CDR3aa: CASSQNTGELFF
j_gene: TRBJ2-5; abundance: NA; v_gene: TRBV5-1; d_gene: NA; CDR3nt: TGCGCCAGCAGCTTGTTCGTTGGGGGTGGTCAAGAGACCCAGTACTTC; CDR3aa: CASSLFVGGGQETQYF
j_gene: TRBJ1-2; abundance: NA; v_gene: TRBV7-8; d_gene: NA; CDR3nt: TGTGCCAGCAGCTTAGCAATAGACTATGGCTACACCTTC; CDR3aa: CASSLAIDYGYTF
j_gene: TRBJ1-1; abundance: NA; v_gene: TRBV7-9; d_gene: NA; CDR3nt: TGTGCCAGCAGCTGGGCCCAGGGAGGGAACACTGAAGCTTTCTTT; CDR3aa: CASSWAQGGNTEAFF
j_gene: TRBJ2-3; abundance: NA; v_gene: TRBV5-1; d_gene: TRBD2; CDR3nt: TGCGCCAGCAGCTTGGTTAAGCGGGAGGGGAGGTTGGATACGCAGTATTTT; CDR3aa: CASSLVKREGRLDTQYF
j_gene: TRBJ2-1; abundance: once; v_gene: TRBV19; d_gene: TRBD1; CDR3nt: TGTGCCAGTAGTAGGGTATGGGACAGAGTTAGCTCCTACAATGAGCAGTTCTTC; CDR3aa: CASSRVWDRVSSYNEQFF
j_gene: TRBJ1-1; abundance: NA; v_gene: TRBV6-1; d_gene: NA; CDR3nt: TGTGCCAGCAGTGAAAGAAACACTGAAGCTTTCTTT; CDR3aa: CASSERNTEAFF
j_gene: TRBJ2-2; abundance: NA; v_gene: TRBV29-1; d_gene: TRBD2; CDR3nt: TGCAGCGTGGGACTAGCGGGAGTAGGCACCGGGGAGCTGTTTTTT; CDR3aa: CSVGLAGVGTGELFF
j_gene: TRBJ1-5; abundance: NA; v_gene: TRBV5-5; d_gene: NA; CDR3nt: TGTGCCAGCAGCCTGACGGGGGCTGATCAGCCCCAGCATTTT; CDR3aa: CASSLTGADQPQHF
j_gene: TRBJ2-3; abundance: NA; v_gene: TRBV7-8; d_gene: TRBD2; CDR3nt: TGTGCCAGCAGCCCGGGGTCTAGCGGGAGGACAGATACGCAGTATTTT; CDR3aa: CASSPGSSGRTDTQYF
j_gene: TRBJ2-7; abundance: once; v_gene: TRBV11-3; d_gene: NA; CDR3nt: TGTGCCAGCAGAAGGGTTTCGGGCTTCCCATACGAGCAGTACTTC; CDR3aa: CASRRVSGFPYEQYF
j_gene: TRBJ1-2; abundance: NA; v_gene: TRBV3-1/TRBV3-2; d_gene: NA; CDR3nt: TGTGCCAGCAGCCAAGGTTTAGGATTTACGGATGGCTACACCTTC; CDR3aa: CASSQGLGFTDGYTF
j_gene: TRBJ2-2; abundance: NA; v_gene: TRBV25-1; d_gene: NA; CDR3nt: TGTGCCAGCACAGCCGCGGGGACCATTGGGACCGGGGAGCTGTTTTTT; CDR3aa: CASTAAGTIGTGELFF
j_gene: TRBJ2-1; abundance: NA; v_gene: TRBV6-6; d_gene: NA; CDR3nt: TGTGCCAGCAGCCCAACAGGGAGGGGTCTCAATGAGCAGTTCTTC; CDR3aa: CASSPTGRGLNEQFF
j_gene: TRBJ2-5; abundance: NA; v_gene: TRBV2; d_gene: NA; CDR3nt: TGTGCCAGCACGGGGCTAGGAGAGACCCAGTACTTC; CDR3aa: CASTGLGETQYF
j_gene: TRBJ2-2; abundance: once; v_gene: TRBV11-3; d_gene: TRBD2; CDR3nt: TGTGCCAGCAGCTTAGGGGGGGGAAGCGGGCCGAACACCGGGGAGCTGTTTTTT; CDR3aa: CASSLGGGSGPNTGELFF
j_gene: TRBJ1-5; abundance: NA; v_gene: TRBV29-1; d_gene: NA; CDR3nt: TGCAGCGTTGGTGTGGGGGATCAGCCCCAGCATTTT; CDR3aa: CSVGVGDQPQHF
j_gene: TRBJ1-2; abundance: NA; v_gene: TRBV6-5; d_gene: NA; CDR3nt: TGTGCCAGCAGTTACGCAGGCAGCTATGGCTACACCTTC; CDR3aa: CASSYAGSYGYTF
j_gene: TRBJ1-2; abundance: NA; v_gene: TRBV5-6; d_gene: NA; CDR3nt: TGTGCCAGCAGCTTGGCAGGGCAGCTAGTTTATGGCTACACCTTC; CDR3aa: CASSLAGQLVYGYTF
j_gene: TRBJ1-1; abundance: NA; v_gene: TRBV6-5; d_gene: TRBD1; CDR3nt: TGTGCCAGCAGTTCCCGGACAGGGACGAACACTGAAGCTTTCTTT; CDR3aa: CASSSRTGTNTEAFF
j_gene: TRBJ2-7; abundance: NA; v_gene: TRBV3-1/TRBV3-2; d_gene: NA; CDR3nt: TGTGCCAGCACCCCTAGAAAGGACCACGAGCAGTACTTC; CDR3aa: CASTPRKDHEQYF
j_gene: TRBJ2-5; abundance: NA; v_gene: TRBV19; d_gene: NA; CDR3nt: TGTGCCAGTAGTATGGGTAGCGGTAAGGGGGAGGAGACCCAGTACTTC; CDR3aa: CASSMGSGKGEETQYF
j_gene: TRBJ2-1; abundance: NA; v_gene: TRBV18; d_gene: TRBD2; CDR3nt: TGTGCCAGCTCACTACCACTAGCGGGAGTCGATGAGCAGTTCTTC; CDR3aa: CASSLPLAGVDEQFF
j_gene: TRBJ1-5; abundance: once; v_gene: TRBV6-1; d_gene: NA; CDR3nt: TGTGCCAGCAGTGAGACACCAGGGGATCAGCCCCAGCATTTT; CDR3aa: CASSETPGDQPQHF
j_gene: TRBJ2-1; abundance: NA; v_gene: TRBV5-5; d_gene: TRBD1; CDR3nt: TGTGCCAGCAGCAAGGACAGGGGAAGCTCCTACAATGAGCAGTTCTTC; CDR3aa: CASSKDRGSSYNEQFF
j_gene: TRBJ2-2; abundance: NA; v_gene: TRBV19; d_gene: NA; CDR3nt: TGTGCCAGTCAAGAGGGGGCGAACACCGGGGAGCTGTTTTTT; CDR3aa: CASQEGANTGELFF
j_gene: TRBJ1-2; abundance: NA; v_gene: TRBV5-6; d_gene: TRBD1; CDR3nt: TGTGCCAGCAGTCACTTCGGGACAGGGAATGGCTACACCTTC; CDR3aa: CASSHFGTGNGYTF
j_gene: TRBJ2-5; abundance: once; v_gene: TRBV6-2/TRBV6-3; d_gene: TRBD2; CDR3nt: TGTGCCAGCAGTTTTGGACTAGCGGGTGCGCTTTGGGTAAAGACCCAGTACTTC; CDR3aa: CASSFGLAGALWVKTQYF
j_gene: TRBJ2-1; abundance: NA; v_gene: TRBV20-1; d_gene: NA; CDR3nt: TGCAGTGCTACACCTCTGGATGAGCAGTTCTTC; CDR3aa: CSATPLDEQFF
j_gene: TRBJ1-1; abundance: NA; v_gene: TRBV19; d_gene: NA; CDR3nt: TGTGCCAGTAGTCCGTCCTTCAGGGTTACAACTGAAGCTTTCTTT; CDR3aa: CASSPSFRVTTEAFF
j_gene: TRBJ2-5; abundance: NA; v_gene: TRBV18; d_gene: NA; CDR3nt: TGTGCCAGCTCACCATCTCAAGAGACCCAGTACTTC; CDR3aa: CASSPSQETQYF
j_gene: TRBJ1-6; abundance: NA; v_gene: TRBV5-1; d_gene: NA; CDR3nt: TGCGCCAGCAGCTTGGGCCAGGAGACACCCCTCCACTTT; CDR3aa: CASSLGQETPLHF
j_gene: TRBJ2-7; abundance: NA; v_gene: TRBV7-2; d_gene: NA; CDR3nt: TGTGCCAGCAGACCCGACAGGGACTTTCTCTACGAGCAGTACTTC; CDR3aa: CASRPDRDFLYEQYF
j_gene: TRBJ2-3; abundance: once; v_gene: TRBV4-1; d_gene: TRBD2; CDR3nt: TGCGCCAGCAGCCAATCCGGCGGGAGGACAGATACGCAGTATTTT; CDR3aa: CASSQSGGRTDTQYF
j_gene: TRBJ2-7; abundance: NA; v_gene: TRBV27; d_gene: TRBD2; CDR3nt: TGTGCCAGCAGGCTCGGTGGACTAGCGGGGATCTACGAGCAGTACTTC; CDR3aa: CASRLGGLAGIYEQYF
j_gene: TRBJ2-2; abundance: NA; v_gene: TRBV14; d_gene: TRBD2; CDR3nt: TGTGCCAGCAGCCGATCGGGACTAGCAGACAACACCGGGGAGCTGTTTTTT; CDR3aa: CASSRSGLADNTGELFF
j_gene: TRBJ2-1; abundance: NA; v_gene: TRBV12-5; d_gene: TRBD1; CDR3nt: TGTGCTAGTGGTTTGCTATCCGGCGTGGGACAGGGAAGGAATGAGCAGTTCTTC; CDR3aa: CASGLLSGVGQGRNEQFF
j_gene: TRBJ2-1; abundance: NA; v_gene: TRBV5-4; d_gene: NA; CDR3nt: TGTGCCAGCAGCCGACGGATCAATGAGCAGTTCTTC; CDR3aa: CASSRRINEQFF
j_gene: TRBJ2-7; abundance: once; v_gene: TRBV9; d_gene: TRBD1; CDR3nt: TGTGCCAGCAGCGGGGCGGACAGGGGTTACGAGCAGTACTTC; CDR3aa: CASSGADRGYEQYF
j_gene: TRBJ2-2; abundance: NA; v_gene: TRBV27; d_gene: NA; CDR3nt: TGTGCCAGCAGTTTTGATACCCTAAGGGAGCTGTTTTTT; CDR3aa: CASSFDTLRELFF
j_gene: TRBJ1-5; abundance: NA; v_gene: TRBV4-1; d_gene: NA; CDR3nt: TGCGCCAGCAGCCCTGAGGGGGGAGGTCAGCCCCAGCATTTT; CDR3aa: CASSPEGGGQPQHF
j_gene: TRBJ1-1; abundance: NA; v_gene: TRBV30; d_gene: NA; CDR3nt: TGTGCCTGGAGTAAGGTGGTGCCCAACACTGAAGCTTTCTTT; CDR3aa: CAWSKVVPNTEAFF
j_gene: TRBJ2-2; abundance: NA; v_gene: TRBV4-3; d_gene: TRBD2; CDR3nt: TGCGCCAGCAGCCAAGCGTGGGGACTAGCGGCGGGCGGGGAGCTGTTTTTT; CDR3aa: CASSQAWGLAAGGELFF
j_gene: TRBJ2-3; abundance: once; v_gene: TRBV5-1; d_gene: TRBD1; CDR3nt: TGCGCCAGCAGCTTGGCAGGGGGCGCAACGGCAGATACGCAGTATTTT; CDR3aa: CASSLAGGATADTQYF
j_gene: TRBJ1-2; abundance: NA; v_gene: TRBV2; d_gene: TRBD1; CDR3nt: TGTGCCAGTAGGGGACAGGCGCTTTATGGCTACACCTTC; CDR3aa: CASRGQALYGYTF
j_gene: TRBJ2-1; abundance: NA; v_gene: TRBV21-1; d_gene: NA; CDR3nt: TGTGCCAGCAGCAAGCCGGGACTAGCAGCCGATGAGCAGTTCTTC; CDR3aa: CASSKPGLAADEQFF
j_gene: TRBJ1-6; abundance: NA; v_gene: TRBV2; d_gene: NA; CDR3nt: TGTGCCAGCAGTGACTCCGGGGATTCACCCCTCCACTTT; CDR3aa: CASSDSGDSPLHF
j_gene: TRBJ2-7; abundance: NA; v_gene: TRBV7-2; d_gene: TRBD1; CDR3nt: TGTGCCAGCAGCTTCTTTATTACCGGGACAGATTCCTACGAGCAGTACTTC; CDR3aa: CASSFFITGTDSYEQYF
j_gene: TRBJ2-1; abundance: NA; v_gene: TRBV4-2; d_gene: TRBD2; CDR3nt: TGTGCCAGCAGCCCCACAGCGGGAGGGGTGTATGCTGAGCAGTTCTTC; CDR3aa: CASSPTAGGVYAEQFF
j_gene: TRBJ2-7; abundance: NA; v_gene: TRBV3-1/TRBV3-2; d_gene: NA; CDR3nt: TGTGCCAGCAGCCAATTTATCGGCGCATACGAGCAGTACTTC; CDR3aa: CASSQFIGAYEQYF
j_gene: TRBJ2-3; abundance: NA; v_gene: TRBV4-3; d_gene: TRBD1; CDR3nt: TGCGCCAGCAGTCCCGGGACAGCTAGTCGCAGTTTTTTT; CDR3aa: CASSPGTASRSFF
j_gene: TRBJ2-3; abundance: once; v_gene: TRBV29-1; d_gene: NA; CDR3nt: TGCAGCGCTGGACCGAGAGCAGATACGCAGTATTTT; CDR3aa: CSAGPRADTQYF